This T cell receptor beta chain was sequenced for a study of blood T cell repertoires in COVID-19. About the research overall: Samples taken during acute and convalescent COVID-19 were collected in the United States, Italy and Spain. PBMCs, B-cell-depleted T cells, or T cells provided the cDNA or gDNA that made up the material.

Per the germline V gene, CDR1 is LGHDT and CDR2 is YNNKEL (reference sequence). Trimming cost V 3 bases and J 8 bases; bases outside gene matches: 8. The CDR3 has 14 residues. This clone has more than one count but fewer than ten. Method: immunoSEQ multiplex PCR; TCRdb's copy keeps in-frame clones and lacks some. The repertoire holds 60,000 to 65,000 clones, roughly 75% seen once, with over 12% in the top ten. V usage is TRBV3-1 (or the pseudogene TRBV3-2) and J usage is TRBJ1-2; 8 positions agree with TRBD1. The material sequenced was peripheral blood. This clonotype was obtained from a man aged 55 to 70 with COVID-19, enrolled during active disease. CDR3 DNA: TGTGCCAGCAGCCATCTGGGACAGGCCCACGGCTACACCTTC. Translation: CASSHLGQAHGYTF.